This T cell receptor beta chain was retrieved from a study of cytomegalovirus exposure and HLA in healthy donors. Nominally healthy donors were sampled, though unrecorded immune exposures were likely. Trimming took 2 bases from V and 9 from J, leaving 13 bases between them. CDR3 length equals 13 residues. The V gene's germline CDR1 is MNHEY and CDR2 SVGAGI. It was with 60 Vbeta and 13 Jbeta primers that the PCR ran. Sequencing was performed with immunoSEQ multiplex PCR; in TCRdb, only in-frame clones are kept and a portion is missing. The table counts over 120,000 clones; 0.75% to 1% lies in the top ten.

The sequence was obtained from a male donor in good health and CMV-seronegative. The chain is built from TRBV6-5 and TRBJ1-1; D unclear. The material sequenced was PBMCs. CDR3 in DNA: TGTGCCAGCAGTTACGAACGCGGTATGAAAGCTTTCTTT. Translating it yields CASSYERGMKAFF.